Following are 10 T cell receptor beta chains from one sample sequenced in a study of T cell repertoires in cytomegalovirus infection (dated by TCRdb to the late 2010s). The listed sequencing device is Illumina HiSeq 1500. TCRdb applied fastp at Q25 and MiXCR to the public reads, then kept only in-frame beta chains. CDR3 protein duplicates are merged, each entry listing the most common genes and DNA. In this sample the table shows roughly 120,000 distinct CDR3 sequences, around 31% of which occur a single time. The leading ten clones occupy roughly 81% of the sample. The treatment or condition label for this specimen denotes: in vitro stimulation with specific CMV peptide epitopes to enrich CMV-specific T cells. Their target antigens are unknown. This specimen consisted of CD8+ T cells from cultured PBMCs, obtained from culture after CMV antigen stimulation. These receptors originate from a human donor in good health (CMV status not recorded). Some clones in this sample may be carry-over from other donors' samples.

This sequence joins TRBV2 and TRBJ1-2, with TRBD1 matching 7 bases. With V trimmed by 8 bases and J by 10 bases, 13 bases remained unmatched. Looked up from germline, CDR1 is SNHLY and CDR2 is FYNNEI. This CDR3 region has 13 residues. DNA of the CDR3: TGTGCCAGCCTCTCGGGAGGGGGCAGTGACTACACCTTC. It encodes CASLSGGGSDYTF.

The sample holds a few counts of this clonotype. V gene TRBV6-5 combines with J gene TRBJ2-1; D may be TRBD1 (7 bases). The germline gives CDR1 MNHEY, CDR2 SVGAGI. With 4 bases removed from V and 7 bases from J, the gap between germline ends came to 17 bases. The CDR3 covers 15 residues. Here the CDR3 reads CASSSSGGRGNEQFF. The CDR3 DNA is TGTGCCAGCAGTTCCTCAGGGGGTCGGGGGAATGAGCAGTTCTTC.

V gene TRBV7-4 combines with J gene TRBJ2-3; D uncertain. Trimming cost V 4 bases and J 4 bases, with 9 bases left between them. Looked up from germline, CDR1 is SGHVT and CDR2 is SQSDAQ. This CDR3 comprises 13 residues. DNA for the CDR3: TGTGCCAGCAGCTCGGCAGTAGCAGATACGCAGTATTTT. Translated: CASSSAVADTQYF. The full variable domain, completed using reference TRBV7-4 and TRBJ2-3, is GAGVSQSPRYKVAKRGRDVALRCDSISGHVTLYWYRQTLGQGSEVLTYSQSDAQRDKSGRPSGRFSAERPERSVSTLKIQRTEQGDSAVYLCASSSAVADTQYFGPGTRLTVL.

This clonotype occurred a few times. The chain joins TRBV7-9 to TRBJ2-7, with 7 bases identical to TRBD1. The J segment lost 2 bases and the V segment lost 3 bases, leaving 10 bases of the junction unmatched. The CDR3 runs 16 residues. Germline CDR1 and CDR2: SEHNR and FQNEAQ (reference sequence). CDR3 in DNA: TGTGCCAGCAGCTTTTATAATGATCAGGGGGCCTACGAGCAGTACTTC. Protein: CASSFYNDQGAYEQYF.

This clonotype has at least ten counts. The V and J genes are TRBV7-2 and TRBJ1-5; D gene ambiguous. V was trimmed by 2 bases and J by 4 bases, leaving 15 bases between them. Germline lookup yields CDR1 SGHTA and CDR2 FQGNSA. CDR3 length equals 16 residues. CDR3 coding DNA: TGTGCCAGCAGCTTATACGCGGCCCCGGAGAATCAGCCCCAGCATTTT. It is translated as CASSLYAAPENQPQHF.

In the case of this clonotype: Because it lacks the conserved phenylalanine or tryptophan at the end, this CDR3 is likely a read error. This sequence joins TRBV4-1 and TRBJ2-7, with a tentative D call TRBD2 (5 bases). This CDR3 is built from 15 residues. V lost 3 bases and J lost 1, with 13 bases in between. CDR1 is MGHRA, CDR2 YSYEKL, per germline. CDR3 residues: CASSQEARPSYEQYL. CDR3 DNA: TGCGCCAGCAGCCAGGAGGCTAGACCATCCTACGAGCAGTACCTC.

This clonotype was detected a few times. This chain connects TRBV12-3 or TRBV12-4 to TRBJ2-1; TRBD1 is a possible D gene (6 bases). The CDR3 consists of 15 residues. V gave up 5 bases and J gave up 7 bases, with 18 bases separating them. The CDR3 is CASSDLKGDRNEQFF. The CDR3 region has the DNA TGTGCCAGCAGTGACCTAAAGGGGGATCGGAATGAGCAGTTCTTC.

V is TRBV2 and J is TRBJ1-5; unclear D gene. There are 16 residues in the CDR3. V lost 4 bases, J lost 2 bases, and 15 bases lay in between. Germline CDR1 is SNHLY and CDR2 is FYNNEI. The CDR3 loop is CASSVSGPLGNQPQHF. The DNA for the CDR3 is TGTGCCAGCAGTGTGTCGGGTCCCCTCGGCAATCAGCCCCAGCATTTT.

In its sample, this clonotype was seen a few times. The CDR3 here is CASRKGGQPQHF. The CDR3 nucleotides are TGTGCCAGCCGCAAAGGCGGTCAGCCCCAGCATTTT. This chain uses TRBV2 with TRBJ1-5; D remains ambiguous. In germline, CDR1 is SNHLY, CDR2 FYNNEI. This CDR3 is 12 amino acids long. The ends were cut back, 8 bases at V and 6 bases at J, with 11 bases in the middle.

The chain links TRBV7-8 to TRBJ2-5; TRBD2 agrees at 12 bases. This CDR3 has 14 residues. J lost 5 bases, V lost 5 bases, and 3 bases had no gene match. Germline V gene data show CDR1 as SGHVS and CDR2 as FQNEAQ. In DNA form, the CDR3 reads TGTGCCAGCAGCCTAGGGACTAGCGGGGAGACCCAGTACTTC. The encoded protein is CASSLGTSGETQYF.